This T cell receptor beta chain was observed in a study of blood T cell repertoires in COVID-19. Study as a whole: The United States, Italy and Spain supplied acute and convalescent COVID-19 samples. T cells, B-cell-depleted T cells, or PBMCs supplied cDNA or gDNA.

Authors' processing steps: Counts of nucleated cells, estimated from reference gene primer amplification, were obtained. TCRdb's table, derived via immunoSEQ multiplex PCR, lists solely in-frame clones and lacks some. The V and J calls and clone size are taken from that table; D and trimming were inferred from the DNA. The data contain 200,000 to 250,000 clones, 85% to 90% of them seen just once; the ten biggest clones take up 2% to 2.5%. The ends were cut back, 5 bases at V and 2 bases at J, with 17 bases in the middle. Germline CDR1 is SEHNR and CDR2 is FQNEAQ (reference sequence). The CDR3 has 16 amino acids.

The source of this sequence is a woman aged 50 to 65 with acute or convalescent COVID-19. The specimen sequenced was peripheral blood. The V call is TRBV7-9, the J call TRBJ2-3; perhaps TRBD2 as D (6 bases). The CDR3 spells CASSPLGGADTDTQYF. For the CDR3, the DNA is TGTGCCAGCAGCCCCCTCGGAGGGGCGGACACAGATACGCAGTATTTT.